This T cell receptor beta chain emerged from a study of T cell responses to AZD1222 COVID-19 vaccine. Libraries were prepared by immunoSEQ multiplex PCR; TCRdb keeps only in-frame clonotypes and omits some of them. Counted here are about 86,000 clones, more than 70% occurring once; the ten biggest clones make up 6.5% to 8.5%. CDR3 length: 14 residues. Germline-derived CDR1 and CDR2 are SSHAT and FNYEAQ (reference sequence). Trimming took off 0 bases at V and 5 bases at J, with 10 bases between the two ends. The TCR originated in an adult who received the AZD1222 COVID-19 vaccine. The chain is built from TRBV7-7 and TRBJ2-5; TRBD1 might be the D (5 bases). Sequenced material: peripheral blood, taken 28 days after the second AZD1222 dose. Here the CDR3 DNA reads TGTGCCAGCAGCTTAGCTGGGGCCCAGGAGACCCAGTACTTC. Amino acid sequence: CASSLAGAQETQYF.